One sample yielded the 23 T cell receptor beta chains listed below, sequenced in a study of blood T cell repertoires in COVID-19. TCRdb's table, derived via immunoSEQ multiplex PCR, lists solely in-frame clones and lacks some. The table shows about 300,000 clones, with about nine tenths occurring only once. Input material: peripheral blood. These TCRs come from a woman younger than 45 with COVID-19, enrolled during active disease.

The chain employs TRBV18 and TRBJ1-4; D remains unclear. V shed 0 bases and J shed 8 bases, with 10 bases lying between them. The CDR3 has 14 amino acids. Germline loops: CDR1 KGHSH, CDR2 LQKENI. Written as DNA, the CDR3 is TGTGCCAGCTCACCACCAGGGAGTTCGGAAAAACTGTTTTTT. Translated: CASSPPGSSEKLFF.

V usage is TRBV20-1 and J usage is TRBJ1-5, with 7 bases identical to TRBD1. V trimming: 6 bases; J trimming: 7 bases; junction bases outside the gene matches: 12. Germline V gene sequence: CDR1 DFQATT, CDR2 SNEGSKA (reference sequence). CDR3 length equals 14 residues. The CDR3 reads CSASDRTGAQPQHF. In nucleotides, the CDR3 is TGCAGTGCCAGTGACCGGACAGGCGCCCAGCCCCAGCATTTT.

The J gene is TRBJ2-5, the V gene TRBV24-1; tentative D call: TRBD2 (6 bases). CDR3 size: 15 residues. Germline V gene sequence: CDR1 KGHDR, CDR2 SFDVKD. V gave up 9 bases and J gave up 2 bases, with 18 bases separating them. The CDR3 region is CATARDGSSQETQYF. The CDR3 coding sequence is TGTGCCACCGCGCGGGACGGGAGTAGTCAAGAGACCCAGTACTTC.

A single count supports this clone. This chain links TRBV29-1 with TRBJ1-1, with D possibly TRBD1 on 5 matching bases. Trimming stripped 3 bases from V and 2 bases from J, with 10 bases between. Germline loops: CDR1 SQVTM, CDR2 ANQGSEA. CDR3 length: 13 residues. CDR3 residues: CSVDGQGNTEAFF. CDR3 in DNA: TGCAGCGTTGATGGCCAGGGTAACACTGAAGCTTTCTTT.

The CDR3 is CASSPQWSTGELFF. The CDR3 DNA sequence: TGTGCCAGCAGTCCTCAATGGAGCACCGGGGAGCTGTTTTTT. V usage is TRBV6-4 and J usage is TRBJ2-2; D not certain. Germline V gene sequence: CDR1 MRHNA, CDR2 SNTAGT. Trimming cost V 5 bases and J 4 bases, with 11 bases left between them. The CDR3 sequence is 14 residues long.

This chain joins TRBV30 and TRBJ1-5, with a possible D match to TRBD1 (5 bases). V dropped 2 bases and J dropped 9 bases, with 20 bases sitting between them. Germline V lookup: CDR1 GTSNPN, CDR2 SVGIG (reference sequence). The CDR3 runs 15 residues. The CDR3 nucleotides are TGTGCCTGGAGTCTTAGCAGGGAGGGTCAAGGGCCCCAGCATTTT. It yields the protein CAWSLSREGQGPQHF.

The genes are TRBV7-7 and TRBJ2-7; TRBD1 is a possible D gene (5 bases). The CDR3 extends over 12 amino acids. V gave up 5 bases and J gave up 6 bases, with 11 bases separating them. CDR1 is SSHAT, CDR2 FNYEAQ, per germline (reference sequence). Here the CDR3 DNA reads TGTGCCAGCAGCCATCACCAGGGCGAGCAGTACTTC. This codes for CASSHHQGEQYF.

CDR3 sequence: CATSTLGAAATGNTIYF. Written as DNA, the CDR3 is TGTGCCACCAGCACTTTAGGGGCCGCGGCGACTGGAAACACCATATATTTT. The chain uses TRBV15 and TRBJ1-3; D possibly corresponds to TRBD1 (5 bases). Germline values: CDR1 LNHNV, CDR2 YYDKDF (reference sequence). This CDR3 is 17 amino acids long. Trimming removed 4 bases at V and 2 bases at J, with 18 bases between. Together with reference TRBV15 and TRBJ1-3, the CDR3 gives the full variable domain: DAMVIQNPRYQVTQFGKPVTLSCSQTLNHNVMYWYQQKSSQAPKLLFHYYDKDFNNEADTPDNFQSRRPNTSFCFLDIRSPGLGDTAMYLCATSTLGAAATGNTIYFGEGSWLTVV.

The V and J genes are TRBV27 and TRBJ2-1, with D perhaps matching TRBD2 (5 bases). This CDR3 spans 18 amino acids. The germline V gene has CDR1 MNHEY and CDR2 SMNVEV (reference sequence). Between the trimmed V and J ends, which lost 0 bases and 4 bases, there was a span of 19 bases. The CDR3 DNA reads as TGTGCCAGCAGTTTATCACCCCTTGAACGGGAACCTTACAATGAGCAGTTCTTC. Amino acids: CASSLSPLEREPYNEQFF.

The V gene is TRBV27, the J gene TRBJ2-7; 7 bases are a match to TRBD1. Looked up from germline, CDR1 is MNHEY and CDR2 is SMNVEV (reference sequence). V lost 8 bases, J lost 7 bases, and 17 bases stayed unmatched. The CDR3 is 15 amino acids. Here the CDR3 DNA reads TGTGCCAGCGGCACCCCGACCGGGACAGCCATAGAGCAGTACTTC. Its translation: CASGTPTGTAIEQYF.

This clone was observed once. The chain uses TRBV3-1 (or the pseudogene TRBV3-2) and TRBJ1-2; possible D gene TRBD1, 5 bases. Looked up from germline, CDR1 is LGHDT and CDR2 is YNNKEL (reference sequence). The CDR3 length is 18 residues. Trimming left V 2 bases short and J 0 bases short, with 19 bases between. Here the CDR3 reads CASSQPVWGTKANYGYTF. Written as DNA, the CDR3 is TGTGCCAGCAGCCAACCGGTTTGGGGCACTAAAGCTAACTATGGCTACACCTTC.

The chain is built from TRBV29-1 and TRBJ2-7; TRBD1 matches at 10 bases. Germline V CDR1 and CDR2: SQVTM, ANQGSEA. This CDR3 is 16 amino acids long. Losses at the gene ends were 2 bases for V and 5 bases for J; bases not matched to a gene: 12. CDR3 sequence: CSVEIRRQGAVDEQYF. DNA for the CDR3: TGCAGCGTTGAAATAAGGCGACAGGGGGCGGTGGACGAGCAGTACTTC.

The J gene is TRBJ2-2, the V gene TRBV6-6, with TRBD2 matching over 9 bases. The V gene's germline CDR1 is MNHNY and CDR2 SVGAGI (reference sequence). The length of the CDR3 is 16 residues. The V and J ends lost 6 bases and 0 bases, in that order; junction bases with no gene match: 5. CDR3 bases: TGTGCCAGCAGCAAGGCTAGCGGGACGAACACCGGGGAGCTGTTTTTT. Translating it yields CASSKASGTNTGELFF.

This chain joins TRBV6-4 and TRBJ1-6; D perhaps matches TRBD1 (6 bases). The CDR3 runs 15 residues. Trimming took 3 bases from V and 5 from J, leaving 11 bases between them. Germline CDR1 MRHNA, CDR2 SNTAGT. The CDR3 DNA sequence: TGTGCCAGCAGTGAGCACAGGGACCATAATTCACCCCTCCACTTT. Amino acids: CASSEHRDHNSPLHF.

J is TRBJ2-7 and V is TRBV18; perhaps TRBD2 as D (6 bases). Deletions cut 2 bases from V and 6 bases from J, with 11 bases between. Germline V lookup: CDR1 KGHSH, CDR2 LQKENI. There are 13 residues in the CDR3. CDR3: CASSPASEREQYF. The CDR3 DNA is TGTGCCAGCTCACCAGCTAGCGAGCGCGAGCAGTACTTC.

This clone has just a few counts. J is TRBJ2-3 and V is TRBV11-3, with D uncertain. Trimming removed 3 bases from V and 1 base from J, with 5 bases in between. Germline V gene lookup returns CDR1 SGHNT and CDR2 YENEEA. The CDR3 is made up of 13 amino acids. CDR3 sequence reads: CASSFIRTDTQYF. The CDR3 DNA is TGTGCCAGCAGCTTCATCCGCACAGATACGCAGTATTTT.

The chain links TRBV3-1 (or the pseudogene TRBV3-2) to TRBJ1-2, with no clear D. CDR1 is LGHDT and CDR2 is YNNKEL in the germline V gene (reference sequence). The CDR3 has 13 amino acids. The V gene lost 2 bases and the J gene lost 4 bases, with 8 bases spanning the gap. The CDR3: CASSQTEFYGYTF. CDR3 coding DNA: TGTGCCAGCAGCCAAACAGAATTCTATGGCTACACCTTC.

This clone has more than one count but fewer than ten. The chain combines TRBV2 with TRBJ1-2; the D gene is possibly TRBD1 (5 bases). The CDR3 runs to 10 residues. V was cut by 2 bases and J by 12 bases, with 7 bases left in between. Per the germline V gene, CDR1 is SNHLY and CDR2 is FYNNEI. The CDR3 here is CASSERGNTF. The CDR3 nucleotides are TGTGCCAGCAGTGAAAGGGGAAACACCTTC.

This clone was detected once. The chain has TRBV4-1 and TRBJ1-1; D is ambiguous. V was clipped by 3 bases and J by 4 bases, with 12 bases between them. The CDR3 covers 14 residues. Germline V lookup: CDR1 MGHRA, CDR2 YSYEKL. This chain's CDR3 is CASSHLREGTEAFF. CDR3 DNA: TGCGCCAGCAGCCACCTTAGGGAGGGCACTGAAGCTTTCTTT.

The chain links TRBV27 to TRBJ1-5; D not certain. This CDR3 has 13 residues. Germline V gene sequence: CDR1 MNHEY, CDR2 SMNVEV (reference sequence). Trimming cost V 3 bases and J 3 bases, with 6 bases left between them. This CDR3 is CASSLAPNQPQHF. For the CDR3, the DNA is TGTGCCAGCAGTTTGGCTCCCAATCAGCCCCAGCATTTT.

The gene calls are TRBV21-1 and TRBJ2-2; the table's D call TRBD2 went unverified against the DNA. TRBV21-1 is designated a pseudogene. The CDR3 sequence is 16 residues long. CDR3 nucleotides: TGTGCCAGCAGCAAAGACAGTGCCGGCGGGGCCGGGGAGCTGTTTTTT. It specifies CASSKDSAGGAGELFF.

The chain has TRBV28 and TRBJ1-6; D is unresolved. With 7 bases removed from V and 12 bases from J, the gap between germline ends came to 13 bases. CDR3 length equals 12 residues. CDR1 is MDHEN and CDR2 is SYDVKM in the germline V gene. The CDR3 DNA sequence: TGTGCCAGCACCCTGCCCCGGGGACCCCTCCACTTT. Residues: CASTLPRGPLHF. Full variable domain (missing parts from reference TRBV28 and TRBJ1-6): DVKVTQSSRYLVKRTGEKVFLECVQDMDHENMFWYRQDPGLGLRLIYFSYDVKMKEKGDIPEGYSVSREKKERFSLILESASTNQTSMYLCASTLPRGPLHFGNGTRLTVT.

The chain carries TRBV11-2 and TRBJ2-5, with 8 bases fitting TRBD2. J was trimmed by 2 bases and V by 2 bases; bases with no gene match: 4. In germline, CDR1 is SGHAT, CDR2 FQNNGV. This CDR3 has 15 residues. The CDR3 loop is CASSLRGLDQETQYF. The CDR3 bases are TGTGCCAGCAGCTTAAGGGGACTAGATCAAGAGACCCAGTACTTC.